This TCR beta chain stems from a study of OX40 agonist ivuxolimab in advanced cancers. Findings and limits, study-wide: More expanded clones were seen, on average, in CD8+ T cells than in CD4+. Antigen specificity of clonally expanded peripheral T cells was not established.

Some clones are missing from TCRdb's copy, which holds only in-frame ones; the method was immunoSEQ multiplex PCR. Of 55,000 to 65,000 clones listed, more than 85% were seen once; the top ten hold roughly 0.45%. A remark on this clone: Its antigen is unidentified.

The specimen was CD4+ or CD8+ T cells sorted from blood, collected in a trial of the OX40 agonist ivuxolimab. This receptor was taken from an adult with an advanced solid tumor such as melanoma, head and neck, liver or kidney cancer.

The CDR3 here is CASSPRKGRDSYGYTF. In nucleotides, the CDR3 is TGTGCCAGCAGTCCCCGGAAGGGTCGGGATAGCTATGGCTACACCTTC. The chain employs TRBV27 and TRBJ1-2; D not certain. CDR1 and CDR2 (germline): MNHEY, SMNVEV (reference sequence). This CDR3 is 16 amino acids long. The ends were cut back, 5 bases at V and 4 bases at J, with 20 bases in the middle.